Listed here are 30 T cell receptor beta chains from one sample, sequenced in a study of cytotoxic CD8 clonotypes in ibrutinib-treated CLL. Libraries were prepared by immunoSEQ multiplex PCR; TCRdb keeps only in-frame clonotypes and omits some of them. The sample lists 73,000 or so clones, around 68% seen once, with about 5.7% in the top ten. Sample: PBMCs, taken after 12 months of ibrutinib treatment. The source is a human donor with chronic lymphocytic leukemia.

This clone has only a few counts. The chain links TRBV4-3 to TRBJ1-3; no clear D. The ends were cut back, 0 bases at V and 0 bases at J, with 12 bases in the middle. Germline lookup yields CDR1 LGHNA and CDR2 YSLEER. This CDR3 is built from 17 residues. The chain's CDR3 is CASSQDQVVSSGNTIYF. The CDR3 DNA reads as TGCGCCAGCAGCCAAGATCAGGTGGTGTCCTCTGGAAACACCATATATTTT.

In this sample, this clone turned up a few times. CDR3 loop: CASSQEQSPLHF. The DNA for the CDR3 is TGTGCCAGCAGCCAAGAGCAATCACCCCTCCACTTT. The J gene is TRBJ1-6, the V gene TRBV14; D not certain. Germline V lookup: CDR1 SGHDN, CDR2 FVKESK. CDR3 length: 12 residues. Trimming stripped 0 bases from V and 10 bases from J, with 4 bases between.

J is TRBJ1-6 and V is TRBV7-2, with D perhaps matching TRBD1 (6 bases). CDR1 and CDR2 (germline): SGHTA, FQGNSA. Trimming removed 4 bases at V and 7 bases at J, with 14 bases between. The CDR3 sequence is 15 residues long. The CDR3 region is CASSSSRGPNSPLHF. In DNA, the CDR3 is TGTGCCAGCAGCTCCTCGCGGGGGCCAAATTCACCCCTCCACTTT.

This clone occurred a few times. V gene TRBV5-4 combines with J gene TRBJ1-1, with 7 positions matching TRBD1. V lost 4 bases, J lost 8 bases, and 14 bases stayed unmatched. Germline CDR1 is SGHNT and CDR2 is YYREEE (reference sequence). CDR3 length: 15 amino acids. CDR3 in amino acids: CASSPRDRDGSEAFF. In DNA form, the CDR3 reads TGTGCCAGCAGCCCCAGAGACAGGGACGGATCCGAAGCTTTCTTT.

V and J are TRBV7-2 and TRBJ1-5; D gene uncertain. This CDR3 contains 13 residues. Trimming pared 2 bases from V and 6 bases from J, leaving 8 bases between. The germline V gene has CDR1 SGHTA and CDR2 FQGNSA. The CDR3 is CASSLWGGQPQHF. DNA of the CDR3: TGTGCCAGCAGCTTATGGGGAGGTCAGCCCCAGCATTTT.

The V and J genes are TRBV2 and TRBJ1-3; D remains unclear. The CDR3 runs 12 residues. Trimming removed 7 bases from V and 4 bases from J, with 8 bases in between. Germline values: CDR1 SNHLY, CDR2 FYNNEI. CDR3 bases: TGTGCCAGCACTCCAGTCGGAAACACCATATATTTT. Translating gives CASTPVGNTIYF.

The rearrangement links TRBV18 to TRBJ2-2, with D possibly being TRBD1 or TRBD2 (5 bases each). Germline lookup yields CDR1 KGHSH and CDR2 LQKENI. The CDR3 contains 15 residues. V lost 6 bases and J 0 bases, leaving 11 bases between the germline ends. The CDR3 nucleotides are TGTGCCAGCTCCGAGGGGTTTTCGAACACCGGGGAGCTGTTTTTT. Amino acids: CASSEGFSNTGELFF. Drawing the rest from reference TRBV18 and TRBJ2-2, the complete variable domain is NAGVMQNPRHLVRRRGQEARLRCSPMKGHSHVYWYRQLPEEGLKFMVYLQKENIIDESGMPKERFSAEFPKEGPSILRIQQVVRGDSAAYFCASSEGFSNTGELFFGEGSRLTVL.

The V and J genes are TRBV7-2 and TRBJ1-1; 9 nucleotides agree with TRBD1. This CDR3 has 15 amino acids. The ends lost 7 bases at V and 5 bases at J; junction bases unmatched: 11. The germline CDR1 and CDR2 sequences are SGHTA and FQGNSA. The CDR3 reads CASTQGARLSTEAFF. For the CDR3, the DNA is TGTGCCAGCACACAGGGGGCGCGTTTAAGTACTGAAGCTTTCTTT.

The V gene is TRBV25-1, the J gene TRBJ1-3; D is undetermined. This CDR3 comprises 14 residues. Germline values: CDR1 MGHDK, CDR2 SYGVNS. Trimming took off 4 bases at V and 3 bases at J, with 10 bases between the two ends. The CDR3 DNA follows: TGTGCCAGCAGTGCTTTGGGTGGTGGAAACACCATATATTTT. It codes for CASSALGGGNTIYF.

J is TRBJ1-2 and V is TRBV19, with a possible D match to TRBD1 (6 bases). This CDR3 spans 14 amino acids. Germline V gene sequence: CDR1 LNHDA, CDR2 SQIVND (reference sequence). The V end lost 6 bases, the J end lost 4 bases, and 15 bases lay between the germline ends. The DNA of the CDR3 is TGTGCCAGTAGCCCACGTCCAGGGGCCTATGGCTACACCTTC. Its translation: CASSPRPGAYGYTF.

This clone was detected a few times. V usage is TRBV7-8 and J usage is TRBJ1-2; D unclear. With 5 bases removed from V and 12 bases from J, the gap between germline ends came to 16 bases. The CDR3 covers 12 residues. CDR1 and CDR2 from the germline V gene are SGHVS and FQNEAQ. DNA for the CDR3: TGTGCCAGCAGCCCCCATGCGGGGTGGAACACCTTC. Translation gives CASSPHAGWNTF.

The V gene is TRBV6-5, the J gene TRBJ1-2, with D possibly TRBD1 on 6 matching bases. Germline-derived CDR1 and CDR2 are MNHEY and SVGAGI. V lost 2 bases, J lost 0 bases, and 10 bases lay in between. The CDR3 sequence is 15 residues long. CDR3 in DNA: TGTGCCAGCAGTTACGACAGGCCCGCTAACTATGGCTACACCTTC. Translating it yields CASSYDRPANYGYTF.

The chain uses TRBV5-6 and TRBJ2-7; 8 positions agree with TRBD1. CDR1 is SGHDT, CDR2 YYEEEE, per germline. CDR3 length equals 14 residues. V gave up 9 bases and J gave up 7 bases; unmatched junction bases: 15. The CDR3, as DNA: TGTGCCACGCGTAAGGGGACAGGAGGAGGGGAGCAGTACTTC. The encoded protein is CATRKGTGGGEQYF.

The CDR3 DNA is TGTGCCAGCAGCAGACTAGTCGGAGTGACAGATACGCAGTATTTT. It yields the protein CASSRLVGVTDTQYF. V gene TRBV7-8 combines with J gene TRBJ2-3, with a tentative D call TRBD2 (6 bases). V lost 5 bases, J lost 3 bases, and 15 bases lay in between. The germline CDR1 and CDR2 sequences are SGHVS and FQNEAQ. The CDR3 has 15 residues.

The rearrangement links TRBV10-3 to TRBJ1-5; D uncertain. The CDR3 runs 12 residues. The germline V gene has CDR1 ENHRY and CDR2 SYGVKD. V lost 2 bases, J lost 5 bases, and 4 bases lay in between. The chain's CDR3 is CAISEGDQPQHF. The CDR3 nucleotides are TGTGCCATCAGTGAGGGGGATCAGCCCCAGCATTTT.

The rearrangement uses TRBV4-1 and TRBJ1-5; D is possibly TRBD1 (5 bases). This CDR3 comprises 17 residues. With 2 bases removed from V and 6 bases from J, the gap between germline ends came to 20 bases. The V gene's germline CDR1 is MGHRA and CDR2 YSYEKL. The CDR3 protein is CASSQRLSGPRIQPQHF. CDR3 bases: TGCGCCAGCAGCCAACGGCTTTCGGGACCTAGGATTCAGCCCCAGCATTTT.

The rearrangement uses TRBV4-3 and TRBJ1-2, with 7 bases identical to TRBD1. CDR1 and CDR2 from the germline V gene are LGHNA and YSLEER. The CDR3 runs 15 residues. J was trimmed by 3 bases and V by 0 bases; bases with no gene match: 4. CDR3 sequence reads: CASSQEGTGDYGYTF. In nucleotides, the CDR3 is TGCGCCAGCAGCCAAGAGGGTACAGGGGACTATGGCTACACCTTC.

The chain employs TRBV6-1 and TRBJ2-7, with D perhaps TRBD2 (7 bases). The CDR3 sequence is 15 residues long. With 4 bases removed from V and 1 base from J, the gap between germline ends came to 14 bases. Per the germline V gene, CDR1 is MNHNS and CDR2 is SASEGT. This chain's CDR3 is CASSGRGAGSYEQYF. The DNA for the CDR3 is TGTGCCAGCAGTGGCCGGGGGGCAGGGTCCTACGAGCAGTACTTC.

V gene TRBV7-2 combines with J gene TRBJ1-1, with D tentatively TRBD1 (6 bases). V dropped 5 bases and J dropped 2 bases, with 18 bases sitting between them. The CDR3 contains 16 residues. The germline V gene has CDR1 SGHTA and CDR2 FQGNSA. In DNA form, the CDR3 reads TGTGCCAGCAGCCCACAAGGACAGTATTCTAACACTGAAGCTTTCTTT. This codes for CASSPQGQYSNTEAFF.

The V and J genes are TRBV7-8 and TRBJ2-3; D gene ambiguous. Germline lookup yields CDR1 SGHVS and CDR2 FQNEAQ. V was trimmed by 1 base and J by 1 base, leaving 15 bases between them. There are 17 residues in the CDR3. The CDR3 DNA is TGTGCCAGCAGCTTAGGAGAGTTCCCCACCGGCACAGATACGCAGTATTTT. Translating it yields CASSLGEFPTGTDTQYF.

The gene calls are TRBV30 and TRBJ2-1; D may be TRBD1 (5 bases). The CDR3 consists of 13 residues. Trimming removed 4 bases at V and 6 bases at J, with 13 bases between. Germline CDR1 and CDR2: GTSNPN and SVGIG (reference sequence). CDR3: CAWKKQDSNEQFF. DNA for the CDR3: TGTGCCTGGAAGAAACAGGATTCCAATGAGCAGTTCTTC.

The chain has TRBV7-9 and TRBJ2-2, with 8 bases identical to TRBD1. This CDR3 contains 14 residues. V trimming: 9 bases; J trimming: 1 base; junction bases outside the gene matches: 4. Germline V gene lookup returns CDR1 SEHNR and CDR2 FQNEAQ (reference sequence). CDR3 nucleotide sequence: TGTGCCAGTACGGGACAGGTGAACACCGGGGAGCTGTTTTTT. It is translated as CASTGQVNTGELFF.

The chain uses TRBV6-4 and TRBJ2-5, with 8 bases identical to TRBD2. The V gene end was trimmed by 0 bases and the J gene end by 0 bases; junction bases not matched to a gene: 6. The CDR3 is 17 amino acids. Germline-derived CDR1 and CDR2 are MRHNA and SNTAGT. The DNA for the CDR3 is TGTGCCAGCAGTGACTCTCGGGGTAGCGGGGACCAAGAGACCCAGTACTTC. This codes for CASSDSRGSGDQETQYF.

This clone was counted once. The chain links TRBV19 to TRBJ1-2; 12 bases are a match to TRBD1. Germline CDR1 reads LNHDA; CDR2 reads SQIVND (reference sequence). After removal of 3 bases from V and 3 bases from J, the junction contained 5 bases not matched to a gene. The CDR3 is made up of 16 amino acids. CDR3 sequence reads: CASSITGTGGHYGYTF. In DNA form, the CDR3 reads TGTGCCAGTAGTATCACCGGGACAGGGGGCCACTATGGCTACACCTTC.

V usage is TRBV29-1 and J usage is TRBJ2-7; the D gene is possibly TRBD1 (5 bases). CDR1 and CDR2 from the germline V gene are SQVTM and ANQGSEA. The V and J ends lost 1 base and 2 bases respectively, with 12 bases between them. The length of the CDR3 is 14 residues. The CDR3 sequence: CSVEVPGSTYEQYF. CDR3 in DNA: TGCAGCGTTGAAGTACCAGGGTCGACCTACGAGCAGTACTTC.

V is TRBV25-1 and J is TRBJ2-3; weak D call: TRBD2 (5 bases). The germline V and J ends were trimmed by 2 bases and 1 base, with 13 bases remaining between them. The CDR3 runs 16 residues. Germline values: CDR1 MGHDK, CDR2 SYGVNS. CDR3: CASSERERWGTDTQYF. The CDR3 DNA follows: TGTGCCAGCAGTGAAAGGGAGAGGTGGGGCACAGATACGCAGTATTTT.

This clone occurred a few times. The gene calls are TRBV7-2 and TRBJ2-4; D not certain. Trimming removed 3 bases from V and 9 bases from J, with 9 bases in between. Germline assignment: CDR1 SGHTA and CDR2 FQGNSA. The CDR3 loop spans 12 amino acids. In DNA form, the CDR3 reads TGTGCCAGCAGCTTGGAGTCGTCCATTCAGTACTTC. Encoded protein: CASSLESSIQYF. Full variable domain (outside the CDR3, taken from reference TRBV7-2 and TRBJ2-4): GAGVSQSPSNKVTEKGKDVELRCDPISGHTALYWYRQSLGQGLEFLIYFQGNSAPDKSGLPSDRFSAERTGGSVSTLTIQRTQQEDSAVYLCASSLESSIQYFGAGTRLSVL.

The chain employs TRBV5-1 and TRBJ2-3, with 10 bases identical to TRBD1. Germline V gene lookup returns CDR1 SGHRS and CDR2 YFSETQ. This CDR3 spans 18 amino acids. The junction had 12 bases not matched to a gene; V was cut back by 3 bases and J by 2 bases. CDR3 in amino acids: CASSSGQGGQGFTDTQYF. The CDR3 bases are TGCGCCAGCAGCTCAGGACAGGGGGGACAAGGTTTCACAGATACGCAGTATTTT.

This chain connects TRBV14 to TRBJ2-3; possible D gene TRBD1, 6 bases. V gave up 1 base and J gave up 2 bases, with 10 bases separating them. This CDR3 is 15 amino acids long. Germline V gene data show CDR1 as SGHDN and CDR2 as FVKESK. CDR3 in amino acids: CASSQGTAPTDTQYF. The DNA of the CDR3 is TGTGCCAGCAGCCAAGGGACAGCGCCCACAGATACGCAGTATTTT. Full variable domain (outside the CDR3, taken from reference TRBV14 and TRBJ2-3): EAGVTQFPSHSVIEKGQTVTLRCDPISGHDNLYWYRRVMGKEIKFLLHFVKESKQDESGMPNNRFLAERTGGTYSTLKVQPAELEDSGVYFCASSQGTAPTDTQYFGPGTRLTVL.

The chain uses TRBV5-1 and TRBJ2-2; D possibly corresponds to TRBD1 (6 bases). The CDR3 has 15 residues. From germline, CDR1 is SGHRS and CDR2 YFSETQ. The V end lost 7 bases, the J end lost 1 base, and 14 bases lay between the germline ends. The CDR3 spells CASGAVTGNTGELFF. In DNA form, the CDR3 reads TGCGCCAGCGGGGCTGTGACAGGGAACACCGGGGAGCTGTTTTTT.